The sequence of this TCR beta chain was determined in a study of T cells in Graves' hyperthyroidism and ophthalmopathy. Extraction of PBMCs used 9 to 10 ml of fresh peripheral blood. The study, taken as a whole, reports: Blood also held most thyroid clonotypes expanded beyond 0.001.

RNA transcripts gave rise to amplified TCR beta CDR3 regions. During a first-round RT-PCR of the TCR CDR3, the HTBI primer set was used. TCRdb recomputed calls from the multiplex PCR reads with MiXCR, one row per CDR3 protein. The sample lists 650,000 to 750,000 distinct CDR3 sequences, about 14% occurring once. This clonotype was seen at least ten times. Its matching antigen is unknown. V lost 5 bases and J lost 2; bases outside the gene matches: 7. The CDR3 is made up of 16 amino acids. The germline V gene has CDR1 DFQATT and CDR2 SNEGSKA (reference sequence). This TCR derives from a woman between 18 and 29 years old with Graves' hyperthyroidism. The chain couples TRBV20-1 to TRBJ2-5, with 14 positions matching TRBD2. The source material was blood. The CDR3 nucleotides are TGCAGTGCTGCCGTATGGACTAGCGGGAGGCAAGAGACCCAGTACTTC. It translates to CSAAVWTSGRQETQYF.